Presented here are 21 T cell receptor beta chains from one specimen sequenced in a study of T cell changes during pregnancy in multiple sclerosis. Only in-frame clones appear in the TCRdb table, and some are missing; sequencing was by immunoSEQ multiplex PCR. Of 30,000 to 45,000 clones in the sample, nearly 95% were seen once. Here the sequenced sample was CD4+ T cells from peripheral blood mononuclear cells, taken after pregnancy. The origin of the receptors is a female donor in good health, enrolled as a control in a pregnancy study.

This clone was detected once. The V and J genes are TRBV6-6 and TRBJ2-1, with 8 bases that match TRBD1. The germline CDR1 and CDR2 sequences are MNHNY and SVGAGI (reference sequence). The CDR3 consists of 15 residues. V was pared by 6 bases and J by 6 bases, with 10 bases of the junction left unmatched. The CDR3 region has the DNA TGTGCCAGCAGCCTGCGACAGGGGACCCTCAATGAGCAGTTCTTC. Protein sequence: CASSLRQGTLNEQFF.

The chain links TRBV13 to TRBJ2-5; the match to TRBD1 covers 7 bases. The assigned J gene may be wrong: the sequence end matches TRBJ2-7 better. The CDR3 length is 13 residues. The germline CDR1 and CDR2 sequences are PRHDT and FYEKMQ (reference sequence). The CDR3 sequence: CASSLEGAGEQYF. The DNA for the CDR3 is TGTGCCAGCAGCTTAGAGGGGGCCGGCGAGCAGTACTTC.

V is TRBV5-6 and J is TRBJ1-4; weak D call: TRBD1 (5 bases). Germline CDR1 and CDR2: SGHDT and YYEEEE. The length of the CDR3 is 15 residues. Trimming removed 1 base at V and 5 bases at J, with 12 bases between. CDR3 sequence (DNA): TGTGCCAGCAGCTTGTGGGCAGGGATAAATGAAAAACTGTTTTTT. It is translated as CASSLWAGINEKLFF.

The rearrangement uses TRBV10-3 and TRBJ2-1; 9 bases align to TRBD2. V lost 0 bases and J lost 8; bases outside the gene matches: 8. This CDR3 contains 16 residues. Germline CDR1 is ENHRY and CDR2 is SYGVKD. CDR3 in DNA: TGTGCCATCAGTGAGTCGCGCGGGAGGGGTGCCGATGAGCAGTTCTTC. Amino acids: CAISESRGRGADEQFF.

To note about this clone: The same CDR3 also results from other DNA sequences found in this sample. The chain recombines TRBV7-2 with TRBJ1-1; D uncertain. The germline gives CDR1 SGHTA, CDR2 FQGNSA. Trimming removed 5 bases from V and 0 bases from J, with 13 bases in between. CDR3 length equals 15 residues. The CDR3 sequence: CASSLRRTLNTEAFF. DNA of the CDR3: TGTGCCAGCAGCCTCAGGCGAACTCTGAACACTGAAGCTTTCTTT.

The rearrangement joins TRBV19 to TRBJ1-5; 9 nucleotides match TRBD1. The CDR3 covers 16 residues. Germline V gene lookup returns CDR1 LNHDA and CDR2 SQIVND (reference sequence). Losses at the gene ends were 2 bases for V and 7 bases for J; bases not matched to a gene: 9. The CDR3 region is CASSIKGQTGGQPQHF. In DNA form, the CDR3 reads TGTGCCAGTAGTATAAAGGGGCAGACAGGGGGACAGCCCCAGCATTTT. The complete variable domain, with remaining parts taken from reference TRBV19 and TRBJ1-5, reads DGGITQSPKYLFRKEGQNVTLSCEQNLNHDAMYWYRQDPGQGLRLIYYSQIVNDFQKGDIAEGYSVSREKKESFPLTVTSAQKNPTAFYLCASSIKGQTGGQPQHFGDGTRLSIL.

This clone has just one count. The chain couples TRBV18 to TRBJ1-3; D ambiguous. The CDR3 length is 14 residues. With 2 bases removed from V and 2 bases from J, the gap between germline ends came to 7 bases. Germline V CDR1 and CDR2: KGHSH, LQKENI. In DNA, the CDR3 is TGTGCCAGCTCACCAGGAACAGCTGGAAACACCATATATTTT. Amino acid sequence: CASSPGTAGNTIYF. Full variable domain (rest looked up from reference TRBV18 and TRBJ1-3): NAGVMQNPRHLVRRRGQEARLRCSPMKGHSHVYWYRQLPEEGLKFMVYLQKENIIDESGMPKERFSAEFPKEGPSILRIQQVVRGDSAAYFCASSPGTAGNTIYFGEGSWLTVV.

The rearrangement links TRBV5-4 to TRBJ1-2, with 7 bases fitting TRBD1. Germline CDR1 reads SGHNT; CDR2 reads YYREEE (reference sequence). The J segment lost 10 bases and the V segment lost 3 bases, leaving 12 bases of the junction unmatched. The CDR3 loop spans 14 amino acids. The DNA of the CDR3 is TGTGCCAGCAGCTCCGTACAGGGGCCGGTCGTCTACACCTTC. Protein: CASSSVQGPVVYTF.

CDR3 DNA: TGTGCCAGCAGCCCGGAGATAGGAGCTAACTATGGCTACACCTTC. Amino acid sequence: CASSPEIGANYGYTF. This chain links TRBV5-4 with TRBJ1-2; no reliable D call. This CDR3 has 15 residues. V lost 4 bases and J lost 0, with 13 bases in between. Germline V CDR1 and CDR2: SGHNT, YYREEE (reference sequence). Full variable domain (rest looked up from reference TRBV5-4 and TRBJ1-2): ETGVTQSPTHLIKTRGQQVTLRCSSQSGHNTVSWYQQALGQGPQFIFQYYREEENGRGNFPPRFSGLQFPNYSSELNVNALELDDSALYLCASSPEIGANYGYTFGSGTRLTVV.

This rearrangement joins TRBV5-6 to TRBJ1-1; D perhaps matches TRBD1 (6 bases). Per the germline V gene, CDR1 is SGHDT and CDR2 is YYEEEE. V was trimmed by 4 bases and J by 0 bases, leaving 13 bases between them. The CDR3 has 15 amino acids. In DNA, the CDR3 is TGTGCCAGCAGCCCACGGACAGTCCTGAACACTGAAGCTTTCTTT. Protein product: CASSPRTVLNTEAFF.

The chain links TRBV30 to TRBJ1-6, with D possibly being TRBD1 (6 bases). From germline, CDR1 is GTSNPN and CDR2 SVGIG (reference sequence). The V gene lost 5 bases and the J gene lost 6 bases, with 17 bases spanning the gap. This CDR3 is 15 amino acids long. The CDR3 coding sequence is TGTGCCTGGGACAAAACAGGGCCCTTTAATTCACCCCTCCACTTT. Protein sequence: CAWDKTGPFNSPLHF.

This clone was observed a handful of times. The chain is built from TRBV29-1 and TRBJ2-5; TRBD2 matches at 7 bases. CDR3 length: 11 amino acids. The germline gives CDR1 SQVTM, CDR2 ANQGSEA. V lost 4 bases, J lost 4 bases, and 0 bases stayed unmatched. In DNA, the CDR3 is TGCAGCGTTGGGGAGGGAGAGACCCAGTACTTC. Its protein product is CSVGEGETQYF.

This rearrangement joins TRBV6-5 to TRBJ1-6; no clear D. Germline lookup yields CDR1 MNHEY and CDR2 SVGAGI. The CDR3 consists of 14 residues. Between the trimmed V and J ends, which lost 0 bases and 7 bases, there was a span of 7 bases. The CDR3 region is CASSYSAGNSPLHF. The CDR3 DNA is TGTGCCAGCAGTTACTCAGCCGGGAATTCACCCCTCCACTTT.

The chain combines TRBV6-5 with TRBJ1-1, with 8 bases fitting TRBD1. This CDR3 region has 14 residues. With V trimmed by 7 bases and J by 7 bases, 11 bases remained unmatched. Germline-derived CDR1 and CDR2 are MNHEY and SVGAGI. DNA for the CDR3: TGTGCCAGCAAATGGGGCAGGGGGCAGGTTGAAGCTTTCTTT. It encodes CASKWGRGQVEAFF.

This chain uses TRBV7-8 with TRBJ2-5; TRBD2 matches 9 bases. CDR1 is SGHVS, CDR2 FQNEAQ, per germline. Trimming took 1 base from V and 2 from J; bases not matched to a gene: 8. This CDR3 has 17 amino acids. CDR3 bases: TGTGCCAGCAGCTTAGGGGGGAGACTAGCGGAGCAAGAGACCCAGTACTTC. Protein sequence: CASSLGGRLAEQETQYF.

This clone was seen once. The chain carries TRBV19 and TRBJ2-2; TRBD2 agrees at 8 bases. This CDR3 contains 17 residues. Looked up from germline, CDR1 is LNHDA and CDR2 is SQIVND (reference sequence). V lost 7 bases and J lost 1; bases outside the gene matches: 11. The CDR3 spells CASTPAGLAGNTGELFF. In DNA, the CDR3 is TGTGCCAGTACCCCCGCGGGGCTAGCGGGGAACACCGGGGAGCTGTTTTTT.

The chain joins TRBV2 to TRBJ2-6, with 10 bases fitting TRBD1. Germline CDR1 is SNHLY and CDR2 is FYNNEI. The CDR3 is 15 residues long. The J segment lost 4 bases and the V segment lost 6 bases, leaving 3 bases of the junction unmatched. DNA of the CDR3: TGTGCCAGCAGGGGACAGGGGTTCGGGGCCAACGTCCTGACTTTC. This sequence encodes CASRGQGFGANVLTF.

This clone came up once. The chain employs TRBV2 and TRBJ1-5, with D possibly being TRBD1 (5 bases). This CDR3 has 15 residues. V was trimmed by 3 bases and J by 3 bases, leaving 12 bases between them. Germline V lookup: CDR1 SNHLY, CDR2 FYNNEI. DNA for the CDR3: TGTGCCAGCAGTGAGGGGCAGGGTTACAATCAGCCCCAGCATTTT. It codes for CASSEGQGYNQPQHF.

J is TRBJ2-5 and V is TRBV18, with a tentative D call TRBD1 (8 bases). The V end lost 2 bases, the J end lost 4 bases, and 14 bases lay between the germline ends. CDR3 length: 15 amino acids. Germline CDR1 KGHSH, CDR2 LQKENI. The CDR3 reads CASSPNRGGRETQYF. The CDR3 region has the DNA TGTGCCAGCTCACCAAACAGGGGGGGTCGAGAGACCCAGTACTTC.

CDR3 nucleotide sequence: TGCAGCGTTGATAGGGGACAGGGCTTTAATGGCTACACCTTC. Its translation is CSVDRGQGFNGYTF. V usage is TRBV29-1 and J usage is TRBJ1-2, with 9 nucleotides matching TRBD1. The junction had 8 bases not matched to a gene; V was cut back by 3 bases and J by 6 bases. The germline V gene encodes CDR1 SQVTM and CDR2 ANQGSEA. The length of the CDR3 is 14 residues.

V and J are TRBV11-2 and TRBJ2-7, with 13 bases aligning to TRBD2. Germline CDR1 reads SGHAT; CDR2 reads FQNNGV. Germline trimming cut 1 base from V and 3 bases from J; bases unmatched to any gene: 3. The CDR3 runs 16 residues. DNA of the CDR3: TGTGCCAGCAGCTTAGGGACTAGCGGGGGAATCTACGAGCAGTACTTC. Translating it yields CASSLGTSGGIYEQYF.